This is a list of T cell receptor beta chains from one sample in a study of blood T cell repertoires in COVID-19. This table comes from immunoSEQ multiplex PCR, and its TCRdb copy is limited to in-frame clones, with some not included. This sample has roughly 100,000 clones, with approximately 80% found just once. The material sequenced was peripheral blood. These receptors were taken from a human donor in a cohort sampled during active or convalescent COVID-19. Each CDR3 is given with its conserved first and last residue. D genes are given only for firm matches. Not all rows give a size; the values are once, few, many and, for expanded clones, a class.

j_call cdr3_length v_call d_call clone_size cdr3_nt cdr3_aa
TRBJ2-1 16 TRBV7-3 TRBD2 once TGTGCCAGCAGCCTCCCGGGGGGGCAGGGTAACAATGAGCAGTTCTTC CASSLPGGQGNNEQFF
TRBJ2-3 15 TRBV19 TRBD2 - TGTGCCAGTAGTTCAAGCGGGGGGGCCATAGATACGCAGTATTTT CASSSSGGAIDTQYF
TRBJ2-7 14 TRBV28 TRBD1 - TGTGCCAGCAGTTCAAACAGGGGGCGGTACGAGCAGTACTTC CASSSNRGRYEQYF
TRBJ1-5 15 TRBV19 - - TGTGCCAGTAGTATATTGTCCACCACTCATCAGCCCCAGCATTTT CASSILSTTHQPQHF
TRBJ2-2 15 TRBV5-1 - - TGCGCCAGCAGTCCCTTGGCCGCGAACACCGGGGAGCTGTTTTTT CASSPLAANTGELFF
TRBJ1-2 13 TRBV25-1 - - TGTGCCAGCAGTACACAGGGTAACTATGGCTACACCTTC CASSTQGNYGYTF
TRBJ2-7 12 TRBV6-2/TRBV6-3 - - TGTGCCAGCAGTTATCCCCAATACGAGCAGTACTTC CASSYPQYEQYF
TRBJ1-4 18 TRBV19 TRBD1 - TGTGCCAGTAGTCATCACTCAGGGGGACCGGTCACTAATGAAAAACTGTTTTTT CASSHHSGGPVTNEKLFF
TRBJ2-7 16 TRBV7-2 - once TGTGCCAGCAGCTTTTCAGCGGGACAGGCATCCTACGAGCAGTACTTC CASSFSAGQASYEQYF
TRBJ2-3 17 TRBV3-1/TRBV3-2 TRBD2 - TGTGCCAGCAGCCCCGGGACTAGCGGGGGGGCGTTTGATACGCAGTATTTT CASSPGTSGGAFDTQYF
TRBJ2-3 16 TRBV7-3 TRBD2 - TGTGCCAGCAGCTCCAAGGGCGGGGGTTTCAGAGATACGCAGTATTTT CASSSKGGGFRDTQYF
TRBJ2-4 16 TRBV11-1 TRBD2 - TGTGCCAGCAGCCCGACTAGCGGGGGGGCCAAAAACATTCAGTACTTC CASSPTSGGAKNIQYF
TRBJ2-4 18 TRBV19 TRBD2 - TGTGCCAGTCTCCCGCACTCCACTAGCGGACTAGCCAAAAACATTCAGTACTTC CASLPHSTSGLAKNIQYF
TRBJ2-5 14 TRBV5-1 TRBD1 - TGCGCCAGCAGCCAGGGACAGGGGGCCGAGACCCAGTACTTC CASSQGQGAETQYF
TRBJ2-1 14 TRBV2 - - TGTGCCAGCAGGCGGGGTGAGCGTGGGCATGAGCAGTTCTTC CASRRGERGHEQFF
TRBJ2-1 14 TRBV30 - - TGTGCCCTCCATCTCCGGGGTCCAGAATCCAGGCCGTTCTTC CALHLRGPESRPFF
TRBJ1-2 16 TRBV6-5 TRBD1 once TGTGCCAGCAGTTCCCAGGGACAGGGGGCAGGCTATGGCTACACCTTC CASSSQGQGAGYGYTF
TRBJ1-5 13 TRBV25-1 - - TGTGCCAGCAGTGATCCAGGCGGGCAGCCCCAGCATTTT CASSDPGGQPQHF
TRBJ1-3 19 TRBV4-2 TRBD1 - TGTGCCAGCAGCCAAGATCCGGGACAGCGCCCGAGCTCTGGAAACACCATATATTTT CASSQDPGQRPSSGNTIYF
TRBJ2-5 14 TRBV5-5 - - TGTGCCAGCAGCTTCTCCGGGGTTGGGGAGACCCAGTACTTC CASSFSGVGETQYF
TRBJ2-3 15 TRBV11-3 TRBD1 - TGTGCCAGCAGCTTGGGACAGACCAGCACAGATACGCAGTATTTT CASSLGQTSTDTQYF
TRBJ2-7 14 TRBV11-1 - - TGTGCCAGCAGCCCGAGGACAGCCTCCTACGAGCAGTACTTC CASSPRTASYEQYF
TRBJ2-1 13 TRBV10-3 TRBD1 - TGTGCCATCAAAGGCGACAGGGACGATGAGCAGTTCTTC CAIKGDRDDEQFF
TRBJ2-1 13 TRBV24-1 - - TGTGCCACCGACACAGGGAGGGTCAATGAGCAGTTCTTC CATDTGRVNEQFF
TRBJ1-2 13 TRBV5-1 - once TGCGCCAGCAGCTTAGAGGGTTCTCTTGGCTACACCTTC CASSLEGSLGYTF
TRBJ2-5 14 TRBV5-1 - - TGCGCCAGCAGCTTGGCCAGCGGCCAAGAGACCCAGTACTTC CASSLASGQETQYF